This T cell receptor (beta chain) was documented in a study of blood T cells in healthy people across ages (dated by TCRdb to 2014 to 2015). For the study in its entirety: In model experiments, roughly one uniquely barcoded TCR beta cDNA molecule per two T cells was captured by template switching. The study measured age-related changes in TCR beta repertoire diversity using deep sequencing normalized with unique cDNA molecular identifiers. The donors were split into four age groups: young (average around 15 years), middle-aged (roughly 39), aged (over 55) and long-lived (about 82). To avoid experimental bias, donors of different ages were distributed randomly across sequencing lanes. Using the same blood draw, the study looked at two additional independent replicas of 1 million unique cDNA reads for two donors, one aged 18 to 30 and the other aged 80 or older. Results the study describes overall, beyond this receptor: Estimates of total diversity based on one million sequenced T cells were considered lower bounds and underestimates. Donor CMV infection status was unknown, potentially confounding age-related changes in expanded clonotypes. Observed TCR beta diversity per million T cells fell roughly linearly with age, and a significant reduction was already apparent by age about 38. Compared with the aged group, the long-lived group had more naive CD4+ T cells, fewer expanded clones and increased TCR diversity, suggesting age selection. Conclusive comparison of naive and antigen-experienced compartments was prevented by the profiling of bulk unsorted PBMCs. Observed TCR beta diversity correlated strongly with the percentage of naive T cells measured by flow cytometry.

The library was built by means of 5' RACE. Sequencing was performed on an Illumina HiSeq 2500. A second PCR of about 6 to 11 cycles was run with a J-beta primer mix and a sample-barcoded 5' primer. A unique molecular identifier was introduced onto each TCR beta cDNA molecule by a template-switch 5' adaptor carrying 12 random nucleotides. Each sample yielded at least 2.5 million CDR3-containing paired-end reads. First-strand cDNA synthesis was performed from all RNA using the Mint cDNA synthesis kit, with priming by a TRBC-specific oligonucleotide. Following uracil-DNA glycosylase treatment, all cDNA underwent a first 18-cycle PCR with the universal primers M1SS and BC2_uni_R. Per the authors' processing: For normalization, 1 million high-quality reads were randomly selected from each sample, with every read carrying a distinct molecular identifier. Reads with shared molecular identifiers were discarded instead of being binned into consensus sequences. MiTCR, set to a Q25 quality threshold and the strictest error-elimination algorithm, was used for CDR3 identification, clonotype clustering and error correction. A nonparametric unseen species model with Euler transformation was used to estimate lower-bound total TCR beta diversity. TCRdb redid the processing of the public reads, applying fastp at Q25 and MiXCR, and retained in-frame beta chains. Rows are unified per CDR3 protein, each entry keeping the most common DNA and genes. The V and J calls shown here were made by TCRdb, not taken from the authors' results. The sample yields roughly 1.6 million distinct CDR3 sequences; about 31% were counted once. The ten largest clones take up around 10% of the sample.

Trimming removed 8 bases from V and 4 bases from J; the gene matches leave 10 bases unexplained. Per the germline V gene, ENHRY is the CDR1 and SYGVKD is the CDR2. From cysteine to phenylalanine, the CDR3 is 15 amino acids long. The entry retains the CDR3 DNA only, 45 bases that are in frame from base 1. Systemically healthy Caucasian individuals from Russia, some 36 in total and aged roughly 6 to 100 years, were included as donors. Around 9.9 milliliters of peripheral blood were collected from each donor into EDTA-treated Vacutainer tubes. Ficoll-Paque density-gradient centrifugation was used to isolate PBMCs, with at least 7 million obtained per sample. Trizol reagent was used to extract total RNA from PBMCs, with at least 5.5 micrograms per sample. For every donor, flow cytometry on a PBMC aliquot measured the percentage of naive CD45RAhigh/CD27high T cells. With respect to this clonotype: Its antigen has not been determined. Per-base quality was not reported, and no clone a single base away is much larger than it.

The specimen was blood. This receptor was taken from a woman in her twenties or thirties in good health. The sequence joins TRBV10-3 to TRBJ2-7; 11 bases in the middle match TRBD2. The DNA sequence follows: TGTGCCATCGGGGATAGCGGGAGGGATTTGTACGAGCAGTACTTC. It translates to CAIGDSGRDLYEQYF.